This TCR beta chain is drawn from a study of T cell responses to AZD1222 COVID-19 vaccine. The assay was immunoSEQ multiplex PCR, and TCRdb's table has in-frame clones only and misses some. The sample gives 120,000 or so clones, 85% to 90% of which show up once; around 10% is in the top ten. Concerning this clone itself: Its cognate antigen is unknown.

Points from the study as a whole: It was only after the peak T cell response that any repertoires were sampled. Reports say nearly half of spike-specific TCRs go after unmutated variant regions. Regions 160-218 and 743-854 held dominance among vaccine-associated CD4 TCRs, which spanned spike.

The CDR3 sequence is 15 residues long. Trimming pared 1 base from V and 5 bases from J, leaving 12 bases between. Germline assignment: CDR1 PRHDT and CDR2 FYEKMQ (reference sequence). This material consisted of peripheral blood, taken on day 0 of MenACWY control vaccination. The sequence came from an adult in good health. The chain links TRBV13 to TRBJ2-1; D perhaps matches TRBD2 (5 bases). CDR3 nucleotide sequence: TGTGCCAGCAGCTTAGAGGGAGCGGAGGACAATGAGCAGTTCTTC. Translation gives CASSLEGAEDNEQFF.